This entry lists 10 T cell receptor beta chains sequenced from one sample in a study of blood T cell repertoires in COVID-19. Assay: immunoSEQ multiplex PCR; the TCRdb copy retains only in-frame clones and omits some. The sample yields roughly 300,000 clones, roughly 85% seen once. The sequenced material came from PBMCs or T cells enriched from blood (not recorded which). These receptors came from a woman aged 25 to 45 who had recovered from COVID-19.

With respect to this clone: The sample contains more than one DNA sequence encoding this CDR3. CDR3 sequence reads: CASSESTGPNTEAFF. As DNA, the CDR3 is TGCGCCAGCAGTGAGTCGACAGGACCGAACACTGAAGCTTTCTTT. This chain connects TRBV10-1 to TRBJ1-1; possibly TRBD1 for D (6 bases). Trimming took off 0 bases at V and 1 base at J, with 9 bases between the two ends. CDR1 and CDR2 (germline): WNHNN, SYGVQD (reference sequence). The CDR3 has 15 residues.

The rearrangement links TRBV19 to TRBJ1-6, with TRBD1 identical over 8 bases. This CDR3 has 14 amino acids. Unmatched junction bases numbered 3, after V lost 6 bases and J lost 5 bases. From germline, CDR1 is LNHDA and CDR2 SQIVND (reference sequence). CDR3 protein: CASRLQGDNSPLHF. DNA for the CDR3: TGTGCCAGTAGGCTACAGGGGGATAATTCACCCCTCCACTTT.

This clone was observed a single time. The V gene is TRBV5-6, the J gene TRBJ1-1; TRBD1 agrees at 8 bases. Germline trimming cut 1 base from V and 11 bases from J; bases unmatched to any gene: 13. Germline CDR1 SGHDT, CDR2 YYEEEE. The CDR3 runs 15 residues. The CDR3 protein is CASSLLTGQAVVAFF. The CDR3 bases are TGTGCCAGCAGCTTGCTTACGGGACAGGCCGTGGTCGCTTTCTTT. Based on the CDR3 plus reference TRBV5-6 and TRBJ1-1, the full variable domain is DAGVTQSPTHLIKTRGQQVTLRCSPKSGHDTVSWYQQALGQGPQFIFQYYEEEERQRGNFPDRFSGHQFPNYSSELNVNALLLGDSALYLCASSLLTGQAVVAFFGQGTRLTVV.

With respect to this clone: Other DNA sequences within the sample encode an identical CDR3. The CDR3 DNA reads TGTGCCAGTAGCCTTTACGGGGGGATGGAGACCCAGTACTTC. It encodes CASSLYGGMETQYF. The chain is built from TRBV7-3 and TRBJ2-5; 7 nucleotides line up with TRBD2. Germline V gene data show CDR1 as SGHTA and CDR2 as FQGTGA. V trimming: 9 bases; J trimming: 5 bases; junction bases outside the gene matches: 12. The CDR3 contains 14 residues.

This clone was seen more than once but under ten times. This sequence joins TRBV30 and TRBJ1-1, with TRBD1 identical over 10 bases. V shed 5 bases and J 5 bases; nucleotides not matched to a gene: 2. Germline loops: CDR1 GTSNPN, CDR2 SVGIG (reference sequence). The CDR3 is 12 residues long. CDR3 in amino acids: CAWGQGGTEAFF. Here the CDR3 DNA reads TGTGCCTGGGGACAGGGGGGAACTGAAGCTTTCTTT.

V gene TRBV5-3 combines with J gene TRBJ1-5; TRBD1 agrees at 8 bases. TRBV5-3 is identified as an open reading frame with a role that is uncertain. The J segment lost 4 bases and the V segment lost 2 bases, leaving 5 bases of the junction unmatched. This CDR3 comprises 15 residues. The CDR3 bases are TGTGCCAGAAGCTTTGCAGGGGGCGTTAATCAGCCCCAGCATTTT. Amino acid sequence: CARSFAGGVNQPQHF.

J is TRBJ2-5 and V is TRBV5-1; TRBD2 is a possible D gene (6 bases). Trimming left V 4 bases short and J 5 bases short, with 12 bases between. This CDR3 region has 13 residues. Germline assignment: CDR1 SGHRS and CDR2 YFSETQ. This CDR3 is CASSVGLRETQYF. The CDR3 nucleotides are TGCGCCAGCAGCGTGGGACTTCGGGAGACCCAGTACTTC.

There are a few counts of this clone. The chain joins TRBV27 to TRBJ2-7; possible D gene TRBD1, 6 bases. This CDR3 contains 15 residues. V was trimmed by 4 bases and J by 3 bases, leaving 16 bases between them. Germline-derived CDR1 and CDR2 are MNHEY and SMNVEV (reference sequence). The chain's CDR3 is CASSSPGHTLYEQYF. The CDR3 nucleotides read TGTGCCAGCAGTTCACCGGGACATACCCTCTACGAGCAGTACTTC.

V usage is TRBV3-1 (or the pseudogene TRBV3-2) and J usage is TRBJ2-7; the match to TRBD2 covers 10 bases. Germline CDR1 reads LGHDT; CDR2 reads YNNKEL (reference sequence). Trimming took 2 bases from V and 4 from J; bases not matched to a gene: 11. The CDR3 extends over 17 amino acids. In DNA form, the CDR3 reads TGTGCCAGCAGCCAATTCCCCCAGCGGGGGGGCCGATACGAGCAGTACTTC. This codes for CASSQFPQRGGRYEQYF.

This clone was seen just once. The rearrangement joins TRBV6-5 to TRBJ2-6; D uncertain. Germline V gene lookup returns CDR1 MNHEY and CDR2 SVGAGI. Trimming stripped 4 bases from V and 1 base from J, with 11 bases between. The CDR3 extends over 16 amino acids. The CDR3 reads CASSSRRRSGANVLTF. CDR3 bases: TGTGCCAGCAGTTCACGACGGAGATCTGGGGCCAACGTCCTGACTTTC.